The T cell receptor beta chain described here comes from a study of blood T cell repertoires in COVID-19. Profiled with immunoSEQ multiplex PCR; TCRdb holds only in-frame clones, not every one. The sample comprises fewer than 400,000 clones, about 88% of which are singletons, and less than 3.5% rests with the top ten. CDR3 length equals 16 residues. Germline CDR1 DFQATT, CDR2 SNEGSKA (reference sequence). J was trimmed by 0 bases and V by 3 bases; bases with no gene match: 7. The chain recombines TRBV20-1 with TRBJ2-7; 11 nucleotides match TRBD2. Sequencing was performed on peripheral blood. The sequence was collected from a human donor in a cohort sampled during active COVID-19. The DNA of the CDR3 is TGCAGTGCTAGTTCTTCTAGCGGGAGGAGCTCCTACGAGCAGTACTTC. This translates into CSASSSSGRSSYEQYF.